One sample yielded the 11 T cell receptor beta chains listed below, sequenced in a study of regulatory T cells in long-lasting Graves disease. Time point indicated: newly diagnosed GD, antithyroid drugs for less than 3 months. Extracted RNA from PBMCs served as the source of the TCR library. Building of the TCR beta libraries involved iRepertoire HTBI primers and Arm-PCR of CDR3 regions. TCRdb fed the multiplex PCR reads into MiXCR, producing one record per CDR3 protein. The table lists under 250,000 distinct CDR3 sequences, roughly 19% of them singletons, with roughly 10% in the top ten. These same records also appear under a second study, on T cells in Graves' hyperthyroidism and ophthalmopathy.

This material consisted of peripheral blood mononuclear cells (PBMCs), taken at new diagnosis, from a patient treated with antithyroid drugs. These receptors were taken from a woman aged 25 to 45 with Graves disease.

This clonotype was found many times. The CDR3 reads CAILQRGGYEQYF. In nucleotides, the CDR3 is TGTGCCATCCTCCAGCGGGGGGGCTACGAGCAGTACTTC. The chain recombines TRBV10-3 with TRBJ2-7, with 10 bases fitting TRBD2. The CDR3 is made up of 13 amino acids. The germline gives CDR1 ENHRY, CDR2 SYGVKD. V lost 8 bases to trimming and J lost 3 bases; unmatched junction nucleotides: 4.

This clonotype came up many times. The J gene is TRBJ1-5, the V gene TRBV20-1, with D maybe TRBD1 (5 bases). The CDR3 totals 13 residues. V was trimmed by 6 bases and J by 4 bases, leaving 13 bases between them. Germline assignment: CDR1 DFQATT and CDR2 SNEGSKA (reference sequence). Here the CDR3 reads CSARRGWNQPQHF. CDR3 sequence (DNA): TGCAGTGCCCGAAGGGGTTGGAATCAGCCCCAGCATTTT.

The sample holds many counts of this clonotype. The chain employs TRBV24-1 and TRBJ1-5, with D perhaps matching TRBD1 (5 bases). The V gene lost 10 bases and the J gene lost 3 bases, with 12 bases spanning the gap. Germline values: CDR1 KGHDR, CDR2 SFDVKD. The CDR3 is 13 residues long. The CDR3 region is CATQGTLNQPQHF. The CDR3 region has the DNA TGTGCCACGCAGGGCACTCTCAATCAGCCCCAGCATTTT.

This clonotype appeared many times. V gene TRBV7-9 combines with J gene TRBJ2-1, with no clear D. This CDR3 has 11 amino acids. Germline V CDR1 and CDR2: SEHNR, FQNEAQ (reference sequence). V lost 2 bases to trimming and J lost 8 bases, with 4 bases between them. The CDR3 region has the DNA TGTGCCAGCAGCTTAATCGATGAGCAGTTCTTC. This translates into CASSLIDEQFF. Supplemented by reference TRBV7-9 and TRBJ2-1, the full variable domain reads DTGVSQNPRHKITKRGQNVTFRCDPISEHNRLYWYRQTLGQGPEFLTYFQNEAQLEKSRLLSDRFSAERPKGSFSTLEIQRTEQGDSAMYLCASSLIDEQFFGPGTRLTVL.

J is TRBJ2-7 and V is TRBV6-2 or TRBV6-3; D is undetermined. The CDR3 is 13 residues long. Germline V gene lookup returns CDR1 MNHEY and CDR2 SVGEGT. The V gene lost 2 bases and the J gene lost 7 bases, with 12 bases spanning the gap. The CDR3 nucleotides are TGTGCCAGCAGTTACGAGCGCGTGGGGGAGCAGTACTTC. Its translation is CASSYERVGEQYF.

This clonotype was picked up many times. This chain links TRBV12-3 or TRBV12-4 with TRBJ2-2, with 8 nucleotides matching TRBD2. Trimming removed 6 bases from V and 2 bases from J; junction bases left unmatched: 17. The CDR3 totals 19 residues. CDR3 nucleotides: TGTGCCAGCAGCCCAAAGGGGCACTTGCGGGGGGTTAACACCGGGGAGCTGTTTTTT. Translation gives CASSPKGHLRGVNTGELFF.

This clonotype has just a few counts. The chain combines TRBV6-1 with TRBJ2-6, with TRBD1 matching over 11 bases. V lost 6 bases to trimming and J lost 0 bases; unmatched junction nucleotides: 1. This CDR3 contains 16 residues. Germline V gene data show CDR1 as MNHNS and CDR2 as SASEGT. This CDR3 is CASRGTGGSGANVLTF. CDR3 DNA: TGTGCCAGCAGAGGGACAGGGGGCTCTGGGGCCAACGTCCTGACTTTC.

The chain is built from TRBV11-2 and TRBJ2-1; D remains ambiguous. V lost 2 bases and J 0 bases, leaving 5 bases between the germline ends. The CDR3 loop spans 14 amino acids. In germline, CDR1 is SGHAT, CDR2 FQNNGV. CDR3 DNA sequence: TGTGCCAGCAGCTTAAGTATCTCCTACAATGAGCAGTTCTTC. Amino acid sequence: CASSLSISYNEQFF. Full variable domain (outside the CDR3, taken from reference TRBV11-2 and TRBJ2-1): EAGVAQSPRYKIIEKRQSVAFWCNPISGHATLYWYQQILGQGPKLLIQFQNNGVVDDSQLPKDRFSAERLKGVDSTLKIQPAKLEDSAVYLCASSLSISYNEQFFGPGTRLTVL.

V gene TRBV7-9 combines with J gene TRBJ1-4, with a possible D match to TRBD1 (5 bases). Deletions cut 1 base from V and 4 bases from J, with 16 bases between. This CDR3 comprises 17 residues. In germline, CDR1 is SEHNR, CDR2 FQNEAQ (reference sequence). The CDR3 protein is CASSLEPGRVFNEKLFF. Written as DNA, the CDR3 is TGTGCCAGCAGCTTAGAGCCGGGCAGGGTATTTAATGAAAAACTGTTTTTT. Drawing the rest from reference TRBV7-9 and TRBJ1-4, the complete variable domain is DTGVSQNPRHKITKRGQNVTFRCDPISEHNRLYWYRQTLGQGPEFLTYFQNEAQLEKSRLLSDRFSAERPKGSFSTLEIQRTEQGDSAMYLCASSLEPGRVFNEKLFFGSGTQLSVL.

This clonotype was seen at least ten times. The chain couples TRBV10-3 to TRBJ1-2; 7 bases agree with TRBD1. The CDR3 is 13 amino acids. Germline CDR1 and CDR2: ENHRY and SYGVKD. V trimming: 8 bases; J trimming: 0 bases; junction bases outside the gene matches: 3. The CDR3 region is CAIGQDSNYGYTF. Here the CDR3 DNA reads TGTGCCATCGGACAGGACTCTAACTATGGCTACACCTTC.

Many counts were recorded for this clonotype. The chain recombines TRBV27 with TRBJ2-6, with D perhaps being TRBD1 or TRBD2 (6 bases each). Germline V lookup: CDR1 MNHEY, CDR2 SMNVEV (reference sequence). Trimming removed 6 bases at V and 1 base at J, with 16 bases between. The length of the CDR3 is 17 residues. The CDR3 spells CASSPRGLLSGANVLTF. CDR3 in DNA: TGTGCCAGCAGCCCCCGGGGGCTCCTTTCTGGGGCCAACGTCCTGACTTTC.